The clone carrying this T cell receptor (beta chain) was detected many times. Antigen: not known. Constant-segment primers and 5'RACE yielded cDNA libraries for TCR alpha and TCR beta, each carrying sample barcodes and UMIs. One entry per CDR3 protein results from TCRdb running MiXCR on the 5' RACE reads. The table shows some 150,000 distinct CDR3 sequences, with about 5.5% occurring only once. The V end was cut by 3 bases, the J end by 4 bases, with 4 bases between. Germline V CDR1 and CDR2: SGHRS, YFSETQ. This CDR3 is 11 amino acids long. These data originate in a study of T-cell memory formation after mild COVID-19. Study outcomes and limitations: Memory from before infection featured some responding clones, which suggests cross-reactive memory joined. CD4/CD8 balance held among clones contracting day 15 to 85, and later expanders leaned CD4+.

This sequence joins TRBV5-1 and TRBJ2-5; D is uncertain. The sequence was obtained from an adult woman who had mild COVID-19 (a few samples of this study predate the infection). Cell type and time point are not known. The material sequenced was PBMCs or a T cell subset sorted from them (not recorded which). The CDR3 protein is CASSSGETQYF. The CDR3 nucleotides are TGCGCCAGCAGCTCGGGAGAGACCCAGTACTTC.